The clone carrying this T cell receptor beta chain has a single count. This sample was taken from a study of blood T cells in healthy people across ages. With a J-beta primer mix and a sample-barcoded 5' primer, a second PCR ran about 7 to 12 cycles. One entry per CDR3 protein, called by TCRdb with MiXCR from the 5' RACE reads. The data show 2 million or so distinct CDR3 sequences, around half seen once. Germline lookup yields CDR1 SGHTA and CDR2 FQGNSA. CDR3 size: 14 residues. This clonotype was sampled from a woman in her 40s in good health. The sample consisted of blood. The chain couples TRBV7-2 to TRBJ2-4, with D hard to call. The closer fit of TRBJ2-5 to the DNA end suggests the J call may be wrong. CDR3: CASRPDALEETQYF. The CDR3 bases are TGTGCCAGCAGACCGGACGCACTGGAGGAGACCCAGTACTTC.